What follows describes a single TCR beta chain. The target antigen is unknown. V was cut by 1 base and J by 0 bases, with 13 bases left in between. Germline CDR1 is SGHAT and CDR2 is FQNNGV. The length of the CDR3 is 18 residues. Generated by immunoSEQ multiplex PCR, the TCRdb table keeps only in-frame clones and is missing some. The sample contains about 68,000 clones, roughly nine tenths of which appear only once. The source of the sample is a study of OX40 agonist ivuxolimab in advanced cancers. Findings and caveats of the study: Low levels of normalized T-cell clonal expansion also appeared in some nonresponders. Expanded clones belonging to CD8+ T cells outnumbered, on average, those of CD4+.

The V call is TRBV11-2, the J call TRBJ2-6; maybe TRBD1 (5 bases). This TCR was sampled from an adult with an advanced solid tumor such as melanoma, head and neck, liver or kidney cancer. The starting material was CD4+ or CD8+ T cells sorted from blood, obtained in a trial of the OX40 agonist ivuxolimab. CDR3 in DNA: TGTGCCAGCAGCTTAGGTGGCAGGGCCCGCTCTGGGGCCAACGTCCTGACTTTC. Translated: CASSLGGRARSGANVLTF.